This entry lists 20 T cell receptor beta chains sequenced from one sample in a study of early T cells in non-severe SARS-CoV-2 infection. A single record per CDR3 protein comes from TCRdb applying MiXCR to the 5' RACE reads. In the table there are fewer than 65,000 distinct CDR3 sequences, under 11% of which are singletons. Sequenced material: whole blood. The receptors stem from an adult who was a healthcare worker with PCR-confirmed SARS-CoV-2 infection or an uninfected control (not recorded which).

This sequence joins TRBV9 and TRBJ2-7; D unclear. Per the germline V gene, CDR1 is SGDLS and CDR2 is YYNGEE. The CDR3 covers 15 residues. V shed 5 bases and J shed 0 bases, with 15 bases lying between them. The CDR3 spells CASRLKGIYSYEQYF. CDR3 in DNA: TGTGCCAGCAGACTTAAAGGAATTTACTCCTACGAGCAGTACTTC.

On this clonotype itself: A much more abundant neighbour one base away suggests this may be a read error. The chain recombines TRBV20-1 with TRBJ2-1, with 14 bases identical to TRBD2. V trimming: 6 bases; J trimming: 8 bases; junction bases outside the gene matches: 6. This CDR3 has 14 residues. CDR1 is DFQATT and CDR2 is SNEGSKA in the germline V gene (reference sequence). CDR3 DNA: TGCAGTGCCAACTGGGGACTAGCGGGGGATGAGCAGTTCTTC. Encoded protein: CSANWGLAGDEQFF.

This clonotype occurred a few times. The CDR3 loop reads CSAGQGKNYGYTF. The CDR3 DNA follows: TGCAGCGCTGGACAGGGGAAAAACTATGGCTACACCTTC. J is TRBJ1-2 and V is TRBV29-1; 9 bases fit TRBD1. Per germline, CDR1 SQVTM and CDR2 ANQGSEA. The CDR3 is 13 residues long. The trim removed 7 bases at V and 2 bases at J, leaving 5 bases unmatched.

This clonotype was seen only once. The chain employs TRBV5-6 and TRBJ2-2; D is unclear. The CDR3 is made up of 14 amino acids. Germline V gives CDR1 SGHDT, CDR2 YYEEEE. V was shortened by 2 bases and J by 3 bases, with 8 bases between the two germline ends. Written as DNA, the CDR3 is TGTGCCAGCAGCTTTCCGTACGACACCGGGGAGCTGTTTTTT. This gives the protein CASSFPYDTGELFF.

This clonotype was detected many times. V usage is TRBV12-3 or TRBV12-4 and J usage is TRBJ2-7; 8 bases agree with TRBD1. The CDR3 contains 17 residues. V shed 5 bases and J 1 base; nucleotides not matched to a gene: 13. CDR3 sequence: CASSPSRTGSRSYEQYF. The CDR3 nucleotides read TGTGCCAGCAGTCCATCAAGGACAGGGTCAAGATCCTACGAGCAGTACTTC.

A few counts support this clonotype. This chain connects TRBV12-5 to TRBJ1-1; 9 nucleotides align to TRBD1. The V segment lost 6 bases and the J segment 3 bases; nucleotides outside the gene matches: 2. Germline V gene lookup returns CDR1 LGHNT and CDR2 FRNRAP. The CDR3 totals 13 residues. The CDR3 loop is CASGDRGDTEAFF. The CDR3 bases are TGTGCTAGTGGGGACAGGGGTGACACTGAAGCTTTCTTT.

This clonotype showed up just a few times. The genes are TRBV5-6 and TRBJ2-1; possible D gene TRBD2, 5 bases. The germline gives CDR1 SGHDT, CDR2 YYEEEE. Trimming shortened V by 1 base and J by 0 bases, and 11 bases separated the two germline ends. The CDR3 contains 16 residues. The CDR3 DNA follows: TGTGCCAGCAGCTTGAACGGGGAAAGCTCCTACAATGAGCAGTTCTTC. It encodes CASSLNGESSYNEQFF.

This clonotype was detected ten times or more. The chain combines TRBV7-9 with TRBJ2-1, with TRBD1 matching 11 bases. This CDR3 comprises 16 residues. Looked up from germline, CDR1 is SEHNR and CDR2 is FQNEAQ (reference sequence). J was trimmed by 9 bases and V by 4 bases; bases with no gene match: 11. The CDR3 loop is CASSSRGRTGGTEQFF. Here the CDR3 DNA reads TGTGCCAGCAGCTCCAGAGGCCGGACAGGGGGCACTGAGCAGTTCTTC.

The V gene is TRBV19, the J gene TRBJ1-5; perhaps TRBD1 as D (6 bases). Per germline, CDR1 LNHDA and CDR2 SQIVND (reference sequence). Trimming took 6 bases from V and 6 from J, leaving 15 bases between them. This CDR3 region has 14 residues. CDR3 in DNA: TGTGCCAGTAGGGTGGCAGGGGAGGGTCAGCCCCAGCATTTT. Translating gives CASRVAGEGQPQHF.

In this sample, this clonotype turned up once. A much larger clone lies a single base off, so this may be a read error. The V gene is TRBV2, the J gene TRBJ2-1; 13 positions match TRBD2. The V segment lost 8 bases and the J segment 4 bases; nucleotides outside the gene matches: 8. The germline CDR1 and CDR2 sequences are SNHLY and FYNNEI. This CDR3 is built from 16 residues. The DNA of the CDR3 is TGTGCCAGCGGTGCGGGACTAGCGGGATTTTACAATGAGCAGTTCTTC. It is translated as CASGAGLAGFYNEQFF.

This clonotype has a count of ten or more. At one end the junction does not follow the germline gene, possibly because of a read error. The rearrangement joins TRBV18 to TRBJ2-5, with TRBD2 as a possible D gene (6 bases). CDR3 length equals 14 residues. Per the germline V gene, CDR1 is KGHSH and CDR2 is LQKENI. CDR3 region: CASAPAGRGETQYF. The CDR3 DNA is TGTGCCAGCGCACCCGCAGGGCGGGGAGAGACCCAGTACTTC.

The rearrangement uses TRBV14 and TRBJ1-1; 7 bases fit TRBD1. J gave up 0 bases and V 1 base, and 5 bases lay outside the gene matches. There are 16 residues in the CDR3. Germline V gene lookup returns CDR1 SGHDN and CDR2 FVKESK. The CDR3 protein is CASSQGQGSMNTEAFF. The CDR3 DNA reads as TGTGCCAGCAGCCAAGGACAGGGTTCGATGAACACTGAAGCTTTCTTT.

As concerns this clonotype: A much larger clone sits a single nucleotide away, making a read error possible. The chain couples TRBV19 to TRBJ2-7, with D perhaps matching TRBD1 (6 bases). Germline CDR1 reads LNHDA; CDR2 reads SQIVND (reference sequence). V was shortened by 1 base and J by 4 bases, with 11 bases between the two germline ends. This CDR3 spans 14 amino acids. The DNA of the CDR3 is TGTGCCAGTAGTATAGCGGGCGGACAGTACGAGCAGTACTTC. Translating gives CASSIAGGQYEQYF.

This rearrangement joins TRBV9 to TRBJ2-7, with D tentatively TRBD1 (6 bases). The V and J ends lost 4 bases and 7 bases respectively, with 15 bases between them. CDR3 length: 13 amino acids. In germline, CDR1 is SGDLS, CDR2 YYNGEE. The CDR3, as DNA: TGTGCCAGCAGCATCCACAGGGCTGGGGAGCAGTACTTC. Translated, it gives CASSIHRAGEQYF.

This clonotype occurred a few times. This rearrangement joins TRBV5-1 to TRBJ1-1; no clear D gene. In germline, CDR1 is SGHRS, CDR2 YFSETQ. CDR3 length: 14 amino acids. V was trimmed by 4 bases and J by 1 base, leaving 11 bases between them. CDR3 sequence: CASSAGAGNTEAFF. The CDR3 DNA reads TGCGCCAGCAGCGCGGGAGCGGGGAACACTGAAGCTTTCTTT.

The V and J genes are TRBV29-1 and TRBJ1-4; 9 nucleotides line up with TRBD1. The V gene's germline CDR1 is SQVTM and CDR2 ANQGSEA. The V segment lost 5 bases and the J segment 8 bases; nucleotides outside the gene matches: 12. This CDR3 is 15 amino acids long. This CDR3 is CSVSLTGTGREKLFF. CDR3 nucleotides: TGCAGCGTTTCTTTAACCGGGACAGGGAGAGAAAAACTGTTTTTT.

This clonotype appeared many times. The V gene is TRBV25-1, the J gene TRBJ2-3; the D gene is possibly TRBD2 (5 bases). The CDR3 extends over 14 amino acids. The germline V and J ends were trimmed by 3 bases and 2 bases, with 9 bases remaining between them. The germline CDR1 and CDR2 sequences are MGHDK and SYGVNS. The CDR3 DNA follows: TGTGCCAGCAGTGACATGGGAGACACAGATACGCAGTATTTT. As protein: CASSDMGDTDTQYF.

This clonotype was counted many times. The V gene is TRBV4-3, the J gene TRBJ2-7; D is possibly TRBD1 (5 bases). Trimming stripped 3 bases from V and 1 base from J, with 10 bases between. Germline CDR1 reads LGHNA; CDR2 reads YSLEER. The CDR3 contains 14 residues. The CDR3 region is CASSQGPRSYEQYF. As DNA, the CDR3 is TGCGCCAGCAGCCAGGGGCCCCGTTCCTACGAGCAGTACTTC.

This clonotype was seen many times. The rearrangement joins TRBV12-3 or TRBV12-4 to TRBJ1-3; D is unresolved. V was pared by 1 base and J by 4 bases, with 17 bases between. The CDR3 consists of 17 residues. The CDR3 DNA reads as TGTGCCAGCAGTTTAGTTCCCATTGCCAGGCGAGGAAACACCATATATTTT. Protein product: CASSLVPIARRGNTIYF.

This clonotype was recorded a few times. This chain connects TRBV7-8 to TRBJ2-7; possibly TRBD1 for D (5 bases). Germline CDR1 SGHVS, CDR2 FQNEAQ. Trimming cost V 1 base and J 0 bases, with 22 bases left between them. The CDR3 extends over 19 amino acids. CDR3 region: CASSLVLPSPPDNSYEQYF. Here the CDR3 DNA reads TGTGCCAGCAGCTTAGTCCTCCCGTCCCCCCCGGACAACTCCTACGAGCAGTACTTC.